These 5 T cell receptor beta chains originate from one sample sequenced in a study of response to subunit inactivated influenza vaccine. One entry per CDR3 protein, called by TCRdb with MiXCR from the RT-PCR reads. The table shows 450,000 to 550,000 distinct CDR3 sequences, with about 25% occurring only once. The sample was CD4+ T cells sorted from PBMCs, taken roughly 5 days after vaccination. The receptor set was obtained from a man aged 50-60 years who received an inactivated influenza vaccine.

The DNA of the CDR3 is TGTGCCAGCAGTCATGATCAGGGGAGTAGGCACAATGAGCAGTTCTTC. This gives the protein CASSHDQGSRHNEQFF. The chain recombines TRBV2 with TRBJ2-1; D possibly corresponds to TRBD1 (6 bases). Germline loops: CDR1 SNHLY, CDR2 FYNNEI. The CDR3 has 16 amino acids. V was trimmed by 5 bases and J by 5 bases, leaving 19 bases between them.

This clonotype has more than one count but fewer than ten. This chain connects TRBV7-2 to TRBJ2-5, with 8 positions matching TRBD2. CDR3 size: 15 residues. Germline trimming cut 1 base from V and 5 bases from J; bases unmatched to any gene: 6. Germline values: CDR1 SGHTA, CDR2 FQGNSA. The CDR3 DNA sequence: TGTGCCAGCAGCTTAGTACTAGCGGAAGCCGAGACCCAGTACTTC. Its protein product is CASSLVLAEAETQYF.

The table lists this clonotype with a few counts. CDR3 residues: CSAREGQVYNEQFF. For the CDR3, the DNA is TGCAGTGCTAGAGAAGGGCAAGTGTACAATGAGCAGTTCTTC. This chain connects TRBV20-1 to TRBJ2-1; D is unclear. The V gene lost 0 bases and the J gene lost 4 bases, with 10 bases spanning the gap. Germline lookup yields CDR1 DFQATT and CDR2 SNEGSKA (reference sequence). The CDR3 extends over 14 amino acids.

The V call is TRBV12-3 or TRBV12-4, the J call TRBJ2-5; no reliable D call. CDR3 length equals 17 residues. Trimming took 0 bases from V and 6 from J, leaving 20 bases between them. Here the CDR3 DNA reads TGTGCCAGCAGTTTAGCCCACGGACCGCGAATGGGGAAGACCCAGTACTTC. As protein: CASSLAHGPRMGKTQYF.

This clonotype has a handful of counts. This chain joins TRBV12-3 or TRBV12-4 and TRBJ2-3; D ambiguous. Trimming left V 5 bases short and J 5 bases short, with 11 bases between. CDR3 length: 13 residues. This CDR3 reads CASSLTRVDTQYF. CDR3 bases: TGTGCCAGCAGTCTAACAAGAGTAGATACGCAGTATTTT.